This T cell receptor beta chain was sequenced for a study of read filtering for tumor transcriptome and immune sequencing. This clonotype was observed many times. The CDR3 consists of 14 residues. V was clipped by 7 bases and J by 5 bases; unmatched bases: 6. In germline, CDR1 is SNHLY, CDR2 FYNNEI. From around 440 ng of RNA, a library with molecular barcoded alpha/delta and beta/gamma adaptors was made. Each CDR3 protein gets one entry after TCRdb re-called the reads with MiXCR. The sample includes approximately 61,000 distinct CDR3 sequences, nearly 20% of them seen just once. The specimen sequenced was a population of CD138-negative cells sorted from bone marrow. The V call is TRBV2, the J call TRBJ2-7, with 12 bases identical to TRBD1. The sequence was collected from a donor over 35 with multiple myeloma. CDR3 residues: CASNPGQGAHEQYF. The CDR3 DNA reads TGTGCCAGCAACCCGGGACAGGGGGCACACGAGCAGTACTTC.